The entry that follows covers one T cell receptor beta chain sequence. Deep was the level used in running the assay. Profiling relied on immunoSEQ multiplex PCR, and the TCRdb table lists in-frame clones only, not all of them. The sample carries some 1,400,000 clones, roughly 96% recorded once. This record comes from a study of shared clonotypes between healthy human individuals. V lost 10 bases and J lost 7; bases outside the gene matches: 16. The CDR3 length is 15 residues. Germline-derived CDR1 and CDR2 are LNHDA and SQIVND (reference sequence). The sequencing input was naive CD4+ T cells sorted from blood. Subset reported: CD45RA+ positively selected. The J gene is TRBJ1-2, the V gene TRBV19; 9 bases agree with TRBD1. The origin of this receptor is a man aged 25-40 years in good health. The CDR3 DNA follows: TGTGCCACCGACCGGGGACAGGGCGATTTGGTTGGCTACACCTTC. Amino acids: CATDRGQGDLVGYTF.